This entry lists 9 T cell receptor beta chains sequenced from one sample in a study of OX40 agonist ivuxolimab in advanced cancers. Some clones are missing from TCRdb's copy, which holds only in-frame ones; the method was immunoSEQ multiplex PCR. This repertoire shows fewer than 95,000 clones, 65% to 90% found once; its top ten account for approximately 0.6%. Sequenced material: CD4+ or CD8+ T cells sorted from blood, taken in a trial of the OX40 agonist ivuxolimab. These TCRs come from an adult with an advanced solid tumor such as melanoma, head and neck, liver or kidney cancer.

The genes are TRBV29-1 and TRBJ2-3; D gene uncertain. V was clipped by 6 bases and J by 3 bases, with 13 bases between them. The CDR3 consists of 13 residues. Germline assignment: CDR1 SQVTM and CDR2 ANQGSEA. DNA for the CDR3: TGCAGCGTAAAATGGCAGCTTACAGATACGCAGTATTTT. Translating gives CSVKWQLTDTQYF.

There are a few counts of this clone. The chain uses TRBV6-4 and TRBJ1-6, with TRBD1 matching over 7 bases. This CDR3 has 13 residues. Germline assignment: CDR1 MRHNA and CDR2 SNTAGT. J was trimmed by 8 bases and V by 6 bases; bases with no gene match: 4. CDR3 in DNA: TGTGCCAGCAGCGCCACAGGGGATTCACCCCTCCACTTT. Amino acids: CASSATGDSPLHF.

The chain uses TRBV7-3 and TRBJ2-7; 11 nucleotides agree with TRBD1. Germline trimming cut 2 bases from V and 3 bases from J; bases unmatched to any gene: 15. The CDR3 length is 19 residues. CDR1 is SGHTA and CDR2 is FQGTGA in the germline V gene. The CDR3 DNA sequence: TGTGCCAGCAGCTTACTCCCCCCCGGGACAGGGGGACTGAACTACGAGCAGTACTTC. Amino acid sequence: CASSLLPPGTGGLNYEQYF.

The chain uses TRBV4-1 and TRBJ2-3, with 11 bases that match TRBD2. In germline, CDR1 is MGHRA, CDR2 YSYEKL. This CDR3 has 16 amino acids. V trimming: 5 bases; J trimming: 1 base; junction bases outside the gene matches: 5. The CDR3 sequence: CASSAQLAGGTDTQYF. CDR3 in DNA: TGCGCCAGCAGCGCCCAACTAGCGGGGGGCACAGATACGCAGTATTTT.

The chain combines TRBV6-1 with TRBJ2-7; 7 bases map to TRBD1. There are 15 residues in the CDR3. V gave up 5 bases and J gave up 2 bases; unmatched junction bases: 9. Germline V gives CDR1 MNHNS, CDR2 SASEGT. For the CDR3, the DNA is TGTGCCAGCAGTCCGGGGACAGCAGCTACCTACGAGCAGTACTTC. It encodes CASSPGTAATYEQYF.

The CDR3 region has the DNA TGTGCCAGCACACCGGGACAGGGGCGGAATGAGCAGTTCTTC. Encoded protein: CASTPGQGRNEQFF. The chain recombines TRBV4-2 with TRBJ2-1; 10 bases are shared with TRBD1. From germline, CDR1 is LGHNA and CDR2 YNFKEQ. V was pared by 7 bases and J by 7 bases, with 7 bases of the junction left unmatched. The CDR3 has 14 amino acids.

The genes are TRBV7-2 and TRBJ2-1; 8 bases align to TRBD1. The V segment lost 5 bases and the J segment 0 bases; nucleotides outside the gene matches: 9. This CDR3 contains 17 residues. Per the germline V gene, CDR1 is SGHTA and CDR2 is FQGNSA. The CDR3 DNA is TGTGCCAGCAGCAGCAGGACAGGGATGGGCTCCTACAATGAGCAGTTCTTC. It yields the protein CASSSRTGMGSYNEQFF.

CDR3 DNA: TGTGCCAGCAGCGCGGAGGAGCAGCGGGAACCCCTCCACTTT. As protein: CASSAEEQREPLHF. The rearrangement joins TRBV9 to TRBJ1-6; no clear D gene. The V end lost 3 bases, the J end lost 12 bases, and 16 bases lay between the germline ends. The CDR3 length is 14 residues. Looked up from germline, CDR1 is SGDLS and CDR2 is YYNGEE.

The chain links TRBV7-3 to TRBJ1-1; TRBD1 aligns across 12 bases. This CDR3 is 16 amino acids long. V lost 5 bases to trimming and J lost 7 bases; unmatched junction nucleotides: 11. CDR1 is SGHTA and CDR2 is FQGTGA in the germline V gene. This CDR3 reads CASSPRDRGHGGEAFF. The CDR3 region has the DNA TGTGCCAGCAGCCCCAGGGACAGGGGGCATGGAGGTGAAGCTTTCTTT.